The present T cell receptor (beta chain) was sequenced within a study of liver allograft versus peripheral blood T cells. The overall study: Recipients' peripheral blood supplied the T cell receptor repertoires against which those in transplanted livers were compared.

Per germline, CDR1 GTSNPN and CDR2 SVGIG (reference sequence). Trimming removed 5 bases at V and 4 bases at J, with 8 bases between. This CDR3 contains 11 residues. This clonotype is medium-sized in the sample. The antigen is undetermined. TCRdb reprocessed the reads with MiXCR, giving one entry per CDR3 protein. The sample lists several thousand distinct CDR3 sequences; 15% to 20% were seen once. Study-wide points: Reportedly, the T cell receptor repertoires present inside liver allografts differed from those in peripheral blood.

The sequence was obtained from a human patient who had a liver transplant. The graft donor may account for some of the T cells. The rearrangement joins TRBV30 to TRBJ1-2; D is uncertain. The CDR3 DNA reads TGTGCCTGGCACGGCCTCTATGGCTACACCTTC. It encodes CAWHGLYGYTF.